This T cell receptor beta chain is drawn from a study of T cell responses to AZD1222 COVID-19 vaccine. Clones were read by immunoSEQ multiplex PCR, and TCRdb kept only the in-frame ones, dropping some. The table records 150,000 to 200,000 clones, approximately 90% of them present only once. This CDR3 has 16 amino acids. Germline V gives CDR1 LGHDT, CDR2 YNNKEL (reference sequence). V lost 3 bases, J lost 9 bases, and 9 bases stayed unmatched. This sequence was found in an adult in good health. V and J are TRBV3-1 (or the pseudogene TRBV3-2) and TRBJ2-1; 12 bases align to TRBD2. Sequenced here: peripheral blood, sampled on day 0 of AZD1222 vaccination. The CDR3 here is CASSQHLAGGPVEQFF. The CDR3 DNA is TGTGCCAGCAGCCAGCACCTAGCGGGGGGGCCTGTTGAGCAGTTCTTC.